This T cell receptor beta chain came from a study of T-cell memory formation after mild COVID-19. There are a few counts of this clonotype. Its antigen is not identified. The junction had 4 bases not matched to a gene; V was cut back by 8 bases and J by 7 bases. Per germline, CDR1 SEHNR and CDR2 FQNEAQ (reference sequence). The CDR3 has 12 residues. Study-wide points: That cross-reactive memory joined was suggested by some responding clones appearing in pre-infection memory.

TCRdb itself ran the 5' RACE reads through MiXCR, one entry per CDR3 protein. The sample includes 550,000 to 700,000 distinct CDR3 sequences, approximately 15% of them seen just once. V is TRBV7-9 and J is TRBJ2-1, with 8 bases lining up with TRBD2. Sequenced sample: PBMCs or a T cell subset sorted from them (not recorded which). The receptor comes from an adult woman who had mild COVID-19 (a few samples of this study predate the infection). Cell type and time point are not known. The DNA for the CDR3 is TGTGCCAGCGGGATAGCGGGGAATGAGCAGTTCTTC. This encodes CASGIAGNEQFF.